These T cell receptor beta chains were read from a single sample in a study. TCRdb analysed the 5' RACE reads with MiXCR anew, one entry per CDR3 protein. The repertoire has tens of thousands of distinct CDR3 sequences, around 26% of them found once; the top ten carry under 2.5%. Material: naive CD4+ T cells sorted from blood. The receptor source for this set is a female donor with breast cancer. Both conserved end residues are part of each CDR3. Each record gives: V gene, D gene, J gene, clone size, CDR3 protein, CDR3 DNA. A D gene is named only where the DNA matches it firmly. Size is omitted from some rows. Given values are once, few, many or a class for expanded clones.

TRBV6-6	TRBD1	TRBJ1-2	-	CASSSQGFGYGYTF	TGTGCCAGCAGCTCACAGGGGTTCGGCTATGGCTACACCTTC
TRBV7-9	TRBD1	TRBJ2-1	few	CASSFGRDRGHYNEQFF	TGTGCCAGCAGCTTTGGTAGGGACAGGGGGCACTACAATGAGCAGTTCTTC
TRBV15	TRBD1	TRBJ1-2	-	CATSRATGLGGYTF	TGTGCCACCAGCAGAGCGACAGGGCTGGGTGGCTACACCTTC
TRBV5-1	-	TRBJ2-1	few	CASSLGGGTPTDEQFF	TGCGCCAGCAGCTTGGGGGGCGGGACACCCACCGATGAGCAGTTCTTC
TRBV29-1	-	TRBJ1-5	-	CSVADSQNQPQHF	TGCAGCGTTGCCGACAGCCAAAATCAGCCCCAGCATTTT
TRBV20-1	TRBD1	TRBJ2-7	-	CSVDRANEQYF	TGCAGTGTCGACAGGGCCAACGAGCAGTACTTC
TRBV6-1	TRBD1	TRBJ1-4	few	CASTDRGRLEKLFF	TGTGCCAGCACCGACAGGGGGCGTCTTGAAAAACTGTTTTTT
TRBV7-6	-	TRBJ1-3	-	CAGSLRLGGYSGNTIYF	TGTGCCGGCAGCTTACGACTGGGGGGCTACTCTGGAAACACCATATATTTT
TRBV10-3	-	TRBJ1-5	many	CAIRAEGQPQHF	TGTGCCATCAGGGCGGAGGGACAGCCCCAGCATTTT
TRBV27	TRBD2	TRBJ2-1	-	CASSLRGLAGSVNEQFF	TGTGCCAGCAGTTTAAGGGGGCTAGCGGGATCGGTTAATGAGCAGTTCTTC
TRBV5-1	-	TRBJ2-4	-	CVSSLGGERNIQYF	TGCGTCAGCAGCTTGGGCGGGGAACGGAACATTCAGTACTTC
TRBV12-3/TRBV12-4	TRBD2	TRBJ2-1	few	CASRRRGVFNEQFF	TGTGCCAGCAGGAGACGGGGGGTCTTCAATGAGCAGTTCTTC
TRBV12-3/TRBV12-4	-	TRBJ2-1	few	CASSPSGRQDNEQFF	TGTGCCAGCAGCCCATCGGGAAGGCAGGACAATGAGCAGTTCTTC
TRBV12-3/TRBV12-4	-	TRBJ1-5	-	CSSRGEGDNQPQHF	TGTTCCAGCCGGGGCGAGGGTGACAATCAGCCCCAGCATTTT
TRBV4-2	TRBD1	TRBJ2-1	once	CASSLTGAEQFF	TGTGCCAGCAGCCTGACAGGGGCTGAGCAGTTCTTC